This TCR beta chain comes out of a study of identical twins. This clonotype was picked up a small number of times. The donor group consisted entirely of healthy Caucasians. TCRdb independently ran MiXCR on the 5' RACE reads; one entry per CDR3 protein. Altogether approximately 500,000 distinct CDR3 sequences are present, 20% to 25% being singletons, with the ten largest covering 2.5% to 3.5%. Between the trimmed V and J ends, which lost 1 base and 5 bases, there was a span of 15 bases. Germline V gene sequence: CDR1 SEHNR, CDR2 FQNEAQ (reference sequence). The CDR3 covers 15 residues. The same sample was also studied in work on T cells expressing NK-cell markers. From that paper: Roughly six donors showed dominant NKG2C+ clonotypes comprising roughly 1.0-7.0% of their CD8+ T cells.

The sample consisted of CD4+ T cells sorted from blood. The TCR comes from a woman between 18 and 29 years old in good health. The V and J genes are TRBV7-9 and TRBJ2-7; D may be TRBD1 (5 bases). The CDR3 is CASSLVRQGSNEQYF. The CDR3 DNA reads TGTGCCAGCAGCTTAGTCCGGCAGGGCTCGAACGAGCAGTACTTC.